The clone carrying this T cell receptor beta chain was seen more than once but under ten times. No antigen is known for it. These data come from a study of T-cell reconstitution after alpha-beta-depleted transplantation in children. General study results and limits: It was newly produced T cells that mostly accounted for T-cell counts and diversity one year after transplant. Certain patients had high TCRbeta diversity at day 60, and it came from recipient T cells and thymic progenitors that survived. Several hundred rapidly expanded clones from non-depleted graft cells reportedly supplied alpha-beta T cells about two months post-transplant.

Preparation of the TCRbeta library involved a method that used unique molecular identifiers. A single record per CDR3 protein comes from TCRdb applying MiXCR to the PCR reads. The sample carries more than 200,000 distinct CDR3 sequences, more than 20% recorded once. The CDR3 length is 19 residues. V lost 0 bases to trimming and J lost 2 bases; unmatched junction nucleotides: 9. Germline-derived CDR1 and CDR2 are DFQATT and SNEGSKA (reference sequence). This TCR derives from a girl aged 2 to 10 with Fanconi anemia, due to receive a stem cell transplant. Sequenced material: PBMCs, taken before TCRalphabeta/CD19-depleted stem cell transplant. This chain links TRBV20-1 with TRBJ2-6, with TRBD1 identical over 11 bases. CDR3 DNA: TGCAGTGCTAGAGATTTCCGCCGGGGACAGGGGGCTGGGGCCAACGTCCTGACTTTC. Its protein product is CSARDFRRGQGAGANVLTF.